This TCR beta chain originates from a study of control samples from healthy donors and cancer patients (dated by TCRdb to 2019 to 2021). Library creation used the immunoSEQ multiplex PCR assay. The immuneACCESS repertoire file appears here via TCRdb, limited to in-frame rearrangements. These files lack a portion of the clones; in checked studies, under half of the deficit traces to unresolved V genes, and the cause of the others is not known. The sample has 110,000 to 150,000 clones on record, less than 95% of them singletons. More than 6.5% of the sample is in the top ten clones. A note on this clone: This receptor's antigen is unknown. Base qualities are missing; no much larger clone stands one base away.

The germline V gene sets CDR1 to SGHTA and CDR2 to FQGTGA. The trim is 6 bases for V and 2 bases for J, with a gap of 13 bases between the germline ends. Spanning cysteine to phenylalanine, the CDR3 consists of 15 amino acids. The kept DNA is CDR3 alone, 45 bases in frame from the first base. Sequences were obtained from blood. The receptor was derived from a man between 18 and 29 years old in good health. This sequence uses TRBV7-3 and TRBJ2-2; the D region possibly corresponds to TRBD1 (6 bases align). Read as DNA, the sequence is TGTGCCAGCAGTTGGGCAGGGGATAACACCGGGGAGCTGTTTTTT. Translated, this gives CASSWAGDNTGELFF.